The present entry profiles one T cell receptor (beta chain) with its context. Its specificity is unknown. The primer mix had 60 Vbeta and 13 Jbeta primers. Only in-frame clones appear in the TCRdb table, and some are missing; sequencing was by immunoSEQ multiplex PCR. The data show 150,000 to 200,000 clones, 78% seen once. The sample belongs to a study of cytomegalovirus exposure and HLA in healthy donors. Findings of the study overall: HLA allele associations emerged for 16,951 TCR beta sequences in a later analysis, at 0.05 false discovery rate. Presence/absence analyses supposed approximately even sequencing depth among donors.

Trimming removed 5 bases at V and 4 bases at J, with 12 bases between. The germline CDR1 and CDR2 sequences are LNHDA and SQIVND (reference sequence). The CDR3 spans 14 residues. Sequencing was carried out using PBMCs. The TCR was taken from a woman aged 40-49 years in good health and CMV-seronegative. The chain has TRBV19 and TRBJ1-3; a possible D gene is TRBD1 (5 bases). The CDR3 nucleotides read TGTGCCAGTAGTTACGGCACAGGAGGAAACACCATATATTTT. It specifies CASSYGTGGNTIYF.